These T cell receptor beta chains were read from a single sample in a study of cytomegalovirus exposure and HLA in healthy donors. TCRdb's copy holds only in-frame clones and misses some; the assay was immunoSEQ multiplex PCR. The sample contains 35,000 to 50,000 clones, roughly 51% of which appear only once. The sequencing input was PBMCs. The receptors here all came from a man in his 60s in good health and CMV-seronegative. CDR3s include the opening cysteine and the closing phenylalanine or tryptophan. The D gene is left open where the match is weak. The size of a clone is reported for some rows only, either as once, few or many, or as a class for expanded clones.

abundance,j_gene,v_gene,d_gene,CDR3aa,CDR3nt
once,TRBJ1-2,TRBV10-2,.,CASSDPGSYGYTF,TGCGCCAGCAGTGACCCGGGGAGCTATGGCTACACCTTC
.,TRBJ1-1,TRBV6-1,.,CATQTGPANTEAFF,TGTGCCACCCAAACAGGGCCAGCGAACACTGAAGCTTTCTTT
.,TRBJ2-5,TRBV27,.,CASSLVSGTQYF,TGTGCCAGCAGTTTAGTCAGCGGGACCCAGTACTTC
.,TRBJ2-1,TRBV5-1,TRBD2,CASSLQQRGYNEQFF,TGCGCCAGCAGCTTGCAGCAGCGGGGCTACAATGAGCAGTTCTTC
.,TRBJ2-3,TRBV5-6,.,CASSPLLDTQYF,TGTGCCAGCAGTCCCCTTTTGGATACGCAGTATTTT
.,TRBJ2-6,TRBV7-8,.,CASSSGLPLTSGANVLTF,TGTGCCAGCAGCTCGGGACTGCCACTGACCTCTGGGGCCAACGTCCTGACTTTC
few,TRBJ1-2,TRBV6-1,.,CASSPGAFNYGYTF,TGTGCCAGCAGCCCAGGGGCTTTTAACTATGGCTACACCTTC
.,TRBJ1-4,TRBV7-9,.,CASSLVRGGDEKLFF,TGTGCCAGCAGCTTAGTGCGGGGGGGCGATGAAAAACTGTTTTTT
.,TRBJ2-5,TRBV2,TRBD1,CATTKDRGWGSETQYF,TGTGCCACGACCAAGGACAGGGGGTGGGGGTCGGAGACCCAGTACTTC
once,TRBJ2-5,TRBV6-1,TRBD2,CASTVGGPPTQYF,TGTGCCAGCACAGTGGGAGGGCCCCCGACCCAGTACTTC
.,TRBJ2-7,TRBV11-2,.,CASSSDSPYEQYF,TGTGCCAGCAGCTCCGACAGCCCCTACGAGCAGTACTTC
.,TRBJ1-1,TRBV9,TRBD1,CASSVGSGGNTEAFF,TGTGCCAGCAGCGTAGGATCAGGGGGGAACACTGAAGCTTTCTTT
.,TRBJ2-1,TRBV23-1,TRBD2,CASSLRSGSPVEQFF,TGCGCCAGCAGCCTGCGGAGCGGGAGTCCCGTTGAGCAGTTCTTC
few,TRBJ2-4,TRBV7-9,TRBD1,CASSSGTVAVKNIQYF,TGTGCCAGCAGCTCAGGGACAGTCGCCGTCAAAAACATTCAGTACTTC
.,TRBJ1-2,TRBV28,.,CASSLSDYGYTF,TGTGCCAGCAGTCTCAGCGACTATGGCTACACCTTC
once,TRBJ2-7,TRBV10-3,TRBD2,CAIEREGRYEQYF,TGTGCCATCGAGCGGGAGGGCCGGTACGAGCAGTACTTC
.,TRBJ2-7,TRBV6-1,.,CASTLRSYEQYF,TGTGCCAGCACCCTACGCTCCTACGAGCAGTACTTC
.,TRBJ1-2,TRBV28,TRBD1,CASTRTGAGGYTF,TGTGCCAGCACCCGGACAGGGGCTGGTGGCTACACCTTC
few,TRBJ2-2,TRBV7-7,.,CASSPTTGSGELFF,TGTGCCAGCAGTCCAACTACAGGGTCCGGGGAGCTGTTTTTT
.,TRBJ1-1,TRBV7-2,TRBD1,CASSSGDRRNTEAFF,TGTGCCAGCAGTTCGGGGGACAGGCGGAACACTGAAGCTTTCTTT
.,TRBJ1-5,TRBV7-2,.,CASSFYSGQPQHF,TGTGCCAGCAGCTTTTACTCGGGGCAGCCCCAGCATTTT
once,TRBJ2-7,TRBV9,TRBD2,CASSSGLAGVYEQYF,TGTGCCAGCAGCTCGGGACTAGCGGGGGTCTACGAGCAGTACTTC
.,TRBJ1-1,TRBV7-8,TRBD1,CASSFTGATEAFF,TGTGCCAGCAGCTTCACAGGGGCCACTGAAGCTTTCTTT
many,TRBJ1-2,TRBV28,.,CASSNPTGSGNYGYTF,TGTGCCAGCAGTAACCCAACAGGGTCGGGTAACTATGGCTACACCTTC
.,TRBJ1-2,TRBV6-5,TRBD1,CASSYGQDRGYTF,TGTGCCAGCAGTTACGGACAGGATAGAGGCTACACCTTC
.,TRBJ2-1,TRBV19,.,CASTSSSYNEQFF,TGTGCCAGCACCTCGAGCTCCTACAATGAGCAGTTCTTC
.,TRBJ2-1,TRBV28,.,CASIRGSGNEQFF,TGTGCCAGCATCAGGGGATCGGGGAATGAGCAGTTCTTC
.,TRBJ1-1,TRBV19,.,CASSIQRNTEAFF,TGTGCCAGTAGTATACAGCGGAACACTGAAGCTTTCTTT
.,TRBJ1-3,TRBV27,.,CASRSSGNTIYF,TGTGCCAGCCGGAGTTCTGGAAACACCATATATTTT
.,TRBJ2-5,TRBV6-5,TRBD1,CASSSLTGLETQYF,TGTGCCAGCAGTTCCTTGACAGGGTTAGAGACCCAGTACTTC
.,TRBJ2-4,TRBV27,.,CASSLTERRNIQYF,TGTGCCAGCAGTTTGACCGAAAGGAGAAACATTCAGTACTTC
.,TRBJ2-2,TRBV28,TRBD2,CASSLLAGANTGELFF,TGTGCCAGCAGTTTATTAGCGGGGGCGAACACCGGGGAGCTGTTTTTT
.,TRBJ2-1,TRBV5-1,TRBD2,CASSLRVAGESNEQFF,TGCGCCAGCAGCCTAAGAGTAGCGGGAGAGTCTAATGAGCAGTTCTTC
.,TRBJ1-1,TRBV5-6,.,CASSLTGRNTEAFF,TGTGCCAGCAGCTTAACAGGAAGGAACACTGAAGCTTTCTTT
.,TRBJ2-7,TRBV9,TRBD2,CASSVGLTSSYEQYF,TGTGCCAGCAGCGTAGGGTTGACTAGCTCTTACGAGCAGTACTTC
.,TRBJ2-7,TRBV5-1,TRBD2,CASSLVLSGSYEQYF,TGCGCCAGCAGCTTGGTTCTTAGCGGGAGCTACGAGCAGTACTTC
.,TRBJ1-2,TRBV25-1,.,CASYGGDNYGYTF,TGTGCCAGCTACGGAGGAGATAACTATGGCTACACCTTC
.,TRBJ2-7,TRBV7-9,.,CASSEQDSGNYEQYF,TGTGCCAGCAGCGAGCAGGACAGCGGAAACTACGAGCAGTACTTC
.,TRBJ2-3,TRBV6-5,.,CASSPSARGDTQYF,TGTGCCAGCAGTCCTTCGGCCCGAGGAGATACGCAGTATTTT
.,TRBJ1-2,TRBV19,.,CASSILREHYGYTF,TGTGCCAGTAGTATACTCCGGGAGCACTATGGCTACACCTTC
few,TRBJ2-2,TRBV25-1,TRBD1,CASRQGTDTGELFF,TGTGCCAGCCGACAGGGGACAGACACCGGGGAGCTGTTTTTT
few,TRBJ1-1,TRBV29-1,.,CSVGRGQNTEAFF,TGCAGCGTTGGACGAGGGCAGAACACTGAAGCTTTCTTT
.,TRBJ1-2,TRBV30,.,CAWRGNARSNYGYTF,TGTGCCTGGAGGGGCAATGCCAGATCTAACTATGGCTACACCTTC
few,TRBJ1-2,TRBV5-1,.,CASSWEGDGYTF,TGCGCCAGCAGCTGGGAAGGGGATGGCTACACCTTC
few,TRBJ2-6,TRBV6-1,.,CANGDSSDGANVLTF,TGTGCCAATGGGGACTCGTCTGATGGGGCCAACGTCCTGACTTTC
few,TRBJ2-2,TRBV5-1,.,CASSPIGSSNTGELFF,TGCGCCAGCAGCCCCATAGGTTCTAGCAACACCGGGGAGCTGTTTTTT
few,TRBJ2-3,TRBV10-3,TRBD1,CAISEGTGTDTQYF,TGTGCCATCAGTGAGGGGACAGGCACAGATACGCAGTATTTT
few,TRBJ2-7,TRBV7-6,TRBD2,CASSLTSGSAYEQYF,TGTGCCAGCAGCTTAACTAGCGGGAGCGCCTACGAGCAGTACTTC
.,TRBJ1-1,TRBV7-8,TRBD1,CASSLVGQGPFMNTEAFF,TGTGCCAGCAGCTTAGTCGGACAGGGACCCTTCATGAACACTGAAGCTTTCTTT